These 17 T cell receptor beta chains originate from one sample sequenced in a study of technical replicates of blood from a few donors. Assay: immunoSEQ multiplex PCR; the TCRdb copy retains only in-frame clones and omits some. The table lists 65,000 to 85,000 clones, roughly 92% of them singletons. Material for sequencing was T cells isolated from PBMCs. The origin of the receptors is a human donor in good health.

The chain employs TRBV7-2 and TRBJ2-3; D is unclear. The V and J ends lost 3 bases and 0 bases respectively, with 7 bases between them. The CDR3 is made up of 14 amino acids. Germline V gene data show CDR1 as SGHTA and CDR2 as FQGNSA. CDR3 sequence reads: CASSFDWSTDTQYF. The CDR3 bases are TGTGCCAGCAGCTTCGACTGGAGCACAGATACGCAGTATTTT.

The rearrangement joins TRBV2 to TRBJ2-5; D is perhaps TRBD1 (5 bases). The CDR3 is 14 residues long. Looked up from germline, CDR1 is SNHLY and CDR2 is FYNNEI. Trimming shortened V by 3 bases and J by 2 bases, and 10 bases separated the two germline ends. The CDR3 loop is CASSDWQGQETQYF. The CDR3 DNA reads TGTGCCAGCAGTGATTGGCAGGGACAAGAGACCCAGTACTTC.

The rearrangement joins TRBV11-2 to TRBJ2-7; TRBD1 is a possible D gene (6 bases). Trimming took 2 bases from V and 4 from J, leaving 12 bases between them. The germline gives CDR1 SGHAT, CDR2 FQNNGV. The length of the CDR3 is 14 residues. The CDR3 protein is CASSLTGLRYEQYF. CDR3 DNA sequence: TGTGCCAGCAGCTTAACAGGGTTGAGATACGAGCAGTACTTC.

The rearrangement joins TRBV4-3 to TRBJ2-7, with TRBD2 identical over 10 bases. Trimming took 1 base from V and 5 from J; bases not matched to a gene: 17. This CDR3 is 19 amino acids long. Germline-derived CDR1 and CDR2 are LGHNA and YSLEER. CDR3 bases: TGCGCCAGCAGCCAAGGGCCCAGGTGGGCTAGCGGGAGTGGAGACGAGCAGTACTTC. Amino acids: CASSQGPRWASGSGDEQYF.

The chain is built from TRBV28 and TRBJ2-2; 7 nucleotides align to TRBD2. CDR3 length equals 14 residues. Germline values: CDR1 MDHEN, CDR2 SYDVKM. The V and J ends lost 5 bases and 4 bases, in that order; junction bases with no gene match: 4. The CDR3 spells CASSLLAVTGELFF. The CDR3 DNA is TGTGCCAGCAGTCTCCTAGCGGTCACCGGGGAGCTGTTTTTT.

V usage is TRBV5-1 and J usage is TRBJ2-7; weak D call: TRBD2 (6 bases). This CDR3 has 11 residues. In germline, CDR1 is SGHRS, CDR2 YFSETQ. V was trimmed by 5 bases and J by 6 bases, leaving 9 bases between them. The CDR3 sequence is CASRGGPEQYF. Written as DNA, the CDR3 is TGCGCCAGCAGGGGGGGACCCGAGCAGTACTTC.

The chain recombines TRBV19 with TRBJ2-3; 9 nucleotides agree with TRBD2. Trimming removed 5 bases from V and 1 base from J; junction bases left unmatched: 7. CDR1 is LNHDA and CDR2 is SQIVND in the germline V gene (reference sequence). The CDR3 consists of 16 residues. The CDR3 coding sequence is TGTGCCAGTAGTCCCCTTCCTAGCGGGGGCACAGATACGCAGTATTTT. Its protein is CASSPLPSGGTDTQYF.

The J gene is TRBJ1-1, the V gene TRBV11-3; 9 bases fit TRBD1. Per germline, CDR1 SGHNT and CDR2 YENEEA. CDR3 length: 13 amino acids. Trimming cost V 5 bases and J 6 bases; bases outside gene matches: 4. This CDR3 reads CASSITGGSEAFF. The CDR3 DNA is TGTGCCAGCAGCATAACAGGGGGCTCTGAAGCTTTCTTT.

This chain uses TRBV4-1 with TRBJ1-5, with D possibly matching TRBD1 (5 bases). This CDR3 is 13 amino acids long. Trimming cost V 4 bases and J 6 bases, with 10 bases left between them. Germline V gene data show CDR1 as MGHRA and CDR2 as YSYEKL. The DNA for the CDR3 is TGCGCCAGCAGCCCCACAGGAACTCAGCCCCAGCATTTT. It yields the protein CASSPTGTQPQHF.

The chain combines TRBV19 with TRBJ1-5, with D possibly being TRBD1 (6 bases). Per germline, CDR1 LNHDA and CDR2 SQIVND (reference sequence). The CDR3 has 16 residues. V lost 2 bases, J lost 3 bases, and 14 bases lay in between. The CDR3 nucleotides read TGTGCCAGTAGTATAAGGGGAGGGGGGAACAATCAGCCCCAGCATTTT. Encoded protein: CASSIRGGGNNQPQHF.

The chain combines TRBV13 with TRBJ2-7; D may be TRBD2 (6 bases). The CDR3 has 15 residues. V was shortened by 3 bases and J by 2 bases, with 14 bases between the two germline ends. Germline V CDR1 and CDR2: PRHDT, FYEKMQ (reference sequence). The CDR3 reads CASSLAAGLPYEQYF. In DNA, the CDR3 is TGTGCCAGCAGCTTGGCGGCGGGATTACCCTACGAGCAGTACTTC.

The CDR3: CASSQGLVSYEQYF. In DNA form, the CDR3 reads TGTGCCAGCAGCCAAGGTCTCGTCTCCTACGAGCAGTACTTC. The genes are TRBV4-2 and TRBJ2-7; the D is unclear. Germline values: CDR1 LGHNA, CDR2 YNFKEQ. This CDR3 region has 14 residues. Trimming stripped 1 base from V and 0 bases from J, with 7 bases between.

V is TRBV5-1 and J is TRBJ2-5, with TRBD1 matching 9 bases. V lost 5 bases and J lost 5; bases outside the gene matches: 1. The germline CDR1 and CDR2 sequences are SGHRS and YFSETQ. CDR3 length equals 12 residues. The CDR3 region is CASSGTGETQYF. In nucleotides, the CDR3 is TGCGCCAGCAGTGGGACAGGGGAGACCCAGTACTTC.

The chain links TRBV4-1 to TRBJ2-5; TRBD1 matches at 9 bases. This CDR3 has 15 residues. Germline V gene sequence: CDR1 MGHRA, CDR2 YSYEKL. V shed 3 bases, J shed 2 bases, and the junction held 4 bases outside the gene matches. The CDR3 spells CASSHRDRVQETQYF. The CDR3 coding sequence is TGCGCCAGCAGCCACCGGGACAGGGTTCAAGAGACCCAGTACTTC.

This rearrangement joins TRBV2 to TRBJ1-2, with D unclear. This CDR3 is built from 13 residues. V lost 2 bases, J lost 4 bases, and 8 bases lay in between. The germline V gene has CDR1 SNHLY and CDR2 FYNNEI. The CDR3 DNA reads as TGTGCCAGCAGTGAAAGCGGACTCTATGGCTACACCTTC. This encodes CASSESGLYGYTF.

V usage is TRBV25-1 and J usage is TRBJ1-2, with D possibly TRBD1 on 6 matching bases. The germline V gene has CDR1 MGHDK and CDR2 SYGVNS. V was cut by 4 bases and J by 7 bases, with 7 bases left in between. The CDR3 runs 11 residues. CDR3 loop: CASSGRGGYTF. DNA of the CDR3: TGTGCCAGCAGTGGCAGGGGTGGCTACACCTTC.

In the case of this clone: This same CDR3 is encoded by further DNA sequences in the sample. The chain has TRBV7-9 and TRBJ1-1; 8 bases agree with TRBD1. This CDR3 comprises 15 residues. CDR1 and CDR2 (germline): SEHNR, FQNEAQ (reference sequence). J lost 0 bases, V lost 2 bases, and 2 bases had no gene match. The CDR3, as DNA: TGTGCCAGCAGCTTACAGGGGGCCTTGAACACTGAAGCTTTCTTT. Its protein product is CASSLQGALNTEAFF.